This is a list of T cell receptor beta chains from one sample in a study of beta chain features in type 1 diabetes. The protocol was immunoSEQ multiplex PCR, while the TCRdb copy is restricted to in-frame clones and leaves out a portion. The data show hundreds of thousands of clones, roughly 13% seen once. Sequenced: naive CD4+ T cells from blood. Receptors originate from a man between 18 and 35 years old with type 1 diabetes. Both conserved end residues are part of each CDR3.

v_gene,CDR3aa
TRBV5-6,CASSPGATNTEAFF
TRBV5-4,CASSQHSYEQYF
TRBV5-1,CASSSTRQGASEQFF
TRBV6-6,CASSSTGDTQYF
TRBV11-3,CASSLVGDGRNEQFF
TRBV30,CAWSSVQGPAGGQYF
TRBV30,CAWSVREEDTQYF
TRBV4-1,CASGGTGSYEQYF
TRBV18,CASSPRLETQYF
TRBV27,CASSFVTSGGIKYNEQFF
TRBV6-5,CASSLSGTGNSPLHF
TRBV6-5,CASSSSRKNTEAFF
TRBV7-2,CASSSRFGRDNSTDTQYF
TRBV11-2,CASSLLVGGETQYF
TRBV27,CASSLTGSNYGYTF
TRBV4-2,CASSSGDFTSTDTQYF
TRBV7-3,CASSLMTADTQYF
TRBV7-2,CASSLAAGVRSPLHF
TRBV5-1,CASSSGSPGETQYF
TRBV15,CATSTLGGGEETQYF
TRBV14,CASSQGSVAGYTF
TRBV15,CATSPQGQVVNTEAFF
TRBV7-2,CASSLGQGGLTTQYF
TRBV6-5,CASSRTGNTEAFF